These 11 T cell receptor beta chains were sequenced from one sample in a study of blood T cell repertoires in COVID-19. Profiling relied on immunoSEQ multiplex PCR, and the TCRdb table lists in-frame clones only, not all of them. The top ten clones hold over 30% of a sample with approximately 74,000 clones, approximately 84% of them seen once. The specimen sequenced was peripheral blood. Source of these receptors: a man aged 65 to 79 with acute or convalescent COVID-19.

V gene TRBV19 combines with J gene TRBJ2-1, with 7 bases fitting TRBD2. The J segment lost 6 bases and the V segment lost 6 bases, leaving 5 bases of the junction unmatched. The CDR3 is 13 amino acids. The germline gives CDR1 LNHDA, CDR2 SQIVND (reference sequence). Here the CDR3 reads CASRPSGGNEQFF. CDR3 coding DNA: TGTGCCAGTAGGCCCTCGGGGGGCAATGAGCAGTTCTTC.

This clone has just one count. The CDR3 sequence: CASSVSGVDEQYF. As DNA, the CDR3 is TGTGCCAGCAGTGTTAGCGGGGTTGACGAGCAGTACTTC. The V gene is TRBV2, the J gene TRBJ2-7; 8 bases map to TRBD2. CDR1 and CDR2 (germline): SNHLY, FYNNEI. The CDR3 loop spans 13 amino acids. Trimming at V came to 4 bases and at J to 5 bases, leaving 4 bases not matched to a gene.

V gene TRBV19 combines with J gene TRBJ1-1; a weak D match, TRBD1 (6 bases). Per germline, CDR1 LNHDA and CDR2 SQIVND (reference sequence). There are 15 residues in the CDR3. Trimming removed 4 bases from V and 5 bases from J, with 17 bases in between. CDR3 coding DNA: TGTGCCAGTAGTAGCCGGACAGCCCTGAGAACTGAAGCTTTCTTT. Amino acids: CASSSRTALRTEAFF.

This clone has a single count. V gene TRBV2 combines with J gene TRBJ1-2; 8 nucleotides line up with TRBD1. The CDR3 is 13 residues long. Germline loops: CDR1 SNHLY, CDR2 FYNNEI. V lost 8 bases and J lost 7; bases outside the gene matches: 9. CDR3 region: CASEGTGFGGYTF. CDR3 in DNA: TGTGCCAGCGAGGGGACAGGCTTCGGTGGCTACACCTTC.

The rearrangement uses TRBV6-6 and TRBJ2-2; 12 bases are a match to TRBD2. This CDR3 comprises 16 residues. The V and J ends lost 2 bases and 5 bases, in that order; junction bases with no gene match: 3. Germline V gene data show CDR1 as MNHNY and CDR2 as SVGAGI (reference sequence). Here the CDR3 reads CASSYPSGRATGELFF. CDR3 nucleotide sequence: TGTGCCAGCAGTTACCCTAGCGGGAGGGCAACCGGGGAGCTGTTTTTT.

The chain recombines TRBV7-2 with TRBJ1-1; 9 bases fit TRBD1. The ends lost 9 bases at V and 5 bases at J; junction bases unmatched: 4. CDR1 SGHTA and CDR2 FQGNSA come from the germline V gene. The CDR3 length is 12 residues. For the CDR3, the DNA is TGTGCCAGTGGACAGGGGTTGACTGAAGCTTTCTTT. It specifies CASGQGLTEAFF.

In DNA, the CDR3 is TGTGCCAGTAGTATCCAGGGGTGGGGAAGTACAGATACGCAGTATTTT. It is translated as CASSIQGWGSTDTQYF. V usage is TRBV19 and J usage is TRBJ2-3, with D possibly being TRBD1 (6 bases). The germline gives CDR1 LNHDA, CDR2 SQIVND (reference sequence). The CDR3 consists of 16 residues. V lost 3 bases to trimming and J lost 3 bases, with 16 bases between them. Full variable domain (rest looked up from reference TRBV19 and TRBJ2-3): DGGITQSPKYLFRKEGQNVTLSCEQNLNHDAMYWYRQDPGQGLRLIYYSQIVNDFQKGDIAEGYSVSREKKESFPLTVTSAQKNPTAFYLCASSIQGWGSTDTQYFGPGTRLTVL.

A word on this clone: Sequence at one end of the junction differs from germline and may be a read error. This chain uses TRBV19 with TRBJ2-3; tentatively, D is TRBD1 (6 bases). CDR1 and CDR2 from the germline V gene are LNHDA and SQIVND (reference sequence). The CDR3 has 14 amino acids. CDR3 bases: TGTGCCAGCAGTATTGGCAGGGGCCCAGATACGCAGTATTTT. It specifies CASSIGRGPDTQYF.

The rearrangement uses TRBV28 and TRBJ2-7; D may be TRBD1 (5 bases). Trimming shortened V by 7 bases and J by 1 base, and 11 bases separated the two germline ends. The length of the CDR3 is 13 residues. Germline values: CDR1 MDHEN, CDR2 SYDVKM. The CDR3: CASTSDRSYEQYF. The CDR3 nucleotides are TGTGCCAGCACTTCTGACAGATCCTACGAGCAGTACTTC.

The chain couples TRBV28 to TRBJ2-3; TRBD2 aligns across 9 bases. The CDR3 covers 17 residues. The germline CDR1 and CDR2 sequences are MDHEN and SYDVKM. After removal of 2 bases from V and 1 base from J, the junction contained 7 bases not matched to a gene. CDR3 DNA: TGTGCCAGCAGTTTAGCGGGAGGGCCCGGTGGCACAGATACGCAGTATTTT. Its translation is CASSLAGGPGGTDTQYF. The entire variable domain, with the rest obtained from reference TRBV28 and TRBJ2-3, is as follows: DVKVTQSSRYLVKRTGEKVFLECVQDMDHENMFWYRQDPGLGLRLIYFSYDVKMKEKGDIPEGYSVSREKKERFSLILESASTNQTSMYLCASSLAGGPGGTDTQYFGPGTRLTVL.

The chain links TRBV4-1 to TRBJ2-7; 7 positions agree with TRBD1. Germline lookup yields CDR1 MGHRA and CDR2 YSYEKL. The CDR3 consists of 13 residues. V shed 4 bases and J 0 bases; nucleotides not matched to a gene: 0. CDR3 sequence: CASSRDSSYEQYF. CDR3 sequence (DNA): TGCGCCAGCAGCCGGGACAGCTCCTACGAGCAGTACTTC.